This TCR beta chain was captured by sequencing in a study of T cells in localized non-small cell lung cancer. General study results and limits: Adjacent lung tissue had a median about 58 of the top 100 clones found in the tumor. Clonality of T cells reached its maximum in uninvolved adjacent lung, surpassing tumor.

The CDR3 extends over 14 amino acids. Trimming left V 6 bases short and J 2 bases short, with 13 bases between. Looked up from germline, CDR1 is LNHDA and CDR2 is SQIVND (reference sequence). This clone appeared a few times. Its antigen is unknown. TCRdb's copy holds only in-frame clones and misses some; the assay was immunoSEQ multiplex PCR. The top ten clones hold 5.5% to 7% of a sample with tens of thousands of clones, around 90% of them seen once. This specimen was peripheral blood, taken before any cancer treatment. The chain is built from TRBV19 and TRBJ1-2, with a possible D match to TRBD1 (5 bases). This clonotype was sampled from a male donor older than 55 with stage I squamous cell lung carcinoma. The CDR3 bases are TGTGCCAGTAGCCCTTCGGGGGTCAACTATGGCTACACCTTC. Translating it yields CASSPSGVNYGYTF.